The 11 T cell receptor beta chains listed next were all sequenced from one sample in a study of read filtering for tumor transcriptome and immune sequencing. Molecular barcoded adaptors covering alpha/delta and beta/gamma chains were used on approximately 400 ng RNA. Each CDR3 protein gets one entry after TCRdb re-called the reads with MiXCR. The data hold some 80,000 distinct CDR3 sequences, with approximately 13% observed a single time. The material sequenced was a population of CD138-negative cells sorted from bone marrow. The receptors were sampled from a donor over 35 with multiple myeloma.

In its sample, this clonotype was seen many times. One end of the junction is discordant with germline, which a read error may explain. The rearrangement joins TRBV7-2 to TRBJ2-1; the D gene is possibly TRBD2 (6 bases). CDR1 SGHTA and CDR2 FQGNSA come from the germline V gene. This CDR3 spans 15 amino acids. The CDR3 sequence: CASSSGRSSYNGQFF. CDR3 bases: TGTGCCAGCAGCAGCGGGCGGAGCTCCTACAATGGGCAGTTCTTC.

Notes on this clonotype: A read error may explain this, as a much larger clone is one base away. The chain links TRBV7-9 to TRBJ2-2; TRBD1 might be the D (5 bases). The CDR3 sequence is 13 residues long. Trimming took 6 bases from V and 6 from J, leaving 11 bases between them. Looked up from germline, CDR1 is SEHNR and CDR2 is FQNEAQ (reference sequence). CDR3 sequence (DNA): TGTGCCAGCAGACTCAGGGCCTCCGGGGAGCTGTTTTTT. Translating gives CASRLRASGELFF.

This clonotype was recorded many times. V is TRBV18 and J is TRBJ2-1; D is uncertain. V was shortened by 1 base and J by 4 bases, with 8 bases between the two germline ends. This CDR3 is built from 14 residues. CDR1 KGHSH and CDR2 LQKENI come from the germline V gene. This CDR3 reads CASSPQGRYNEQFF. CDR3 DNA: TGTGCCAGCTCACCACAGGGCAGGTACAATGAGCAGTTCTTC.

This clonotype was counted only a few times. Germline is not matched at one junction end, which may reflect a read error. The gene calls are TRBV10-3 and TRBJ2-7, with D possibly matching TRBD1 (6 bases). Germline CDR1 is ENHRY and CDR2 is SYGVKD. The CDR3 is 15 residues long. This CDR3 reads CASSETPDSSYEQYF. CDR3 nucleotides: TGCGCCAGCAGTGAGACCCCGGACAGCTCCTACGAGCAGTACTTC.

This clonotype occurred many times. Lacking the conserved final phenylalanine or tryptophan, this CDR3 likely reflects a read error. V is TRBV5-4 and J is TRBJ2-3, with D maybe TRBD2 (6 bases). The CDR3 extends over 16 amino acids. Between the trimmed V and J ends, which lost 1 base and 4 bases, there was a span of 16 bases. The germline CDR1 and CDR2 sequences are SGHNT and YYREEE (reference sequence). The CDR3 loop is CASSLRSSATSDTQYL. DNA for the CDR3: TGTGCCAGCAGCTTGAGGTCTAGCGCTACGTCAGATACGCAGTATCTT.

This clonotype has ten or more counts. The chain recombines TRBV30 with TRBJ2-2; TRBD2 matches at 7 bases. This CDR3 contains 15 residues. Per the germline V gene, CDR1 is GTSNPN and CDR2 is SVGIG (reference sequence). J gave up 0 bases and V 3 bases, and 4 bases lay outside the gene matches. The CDR3 coding sequence is TGTGCCTGGAGGGCCGGGGGGACGAACACCGGGGAGCTGTTTTTT. Translating gives CAWRAGGTNTGELFF.

As regards this clonotype: One junction end disagrees with the germline gene, perhaps due to a read error. The chain is built from TRBV29-1 and TRBJ2-1, with 7 bases lining up with TRBD1. The CDR3 loop spans 13 amino acids. The germline CDR1 and CDR2 sequences are SQVTM and ANQGSEA. This CDR3 reads CSVEAVDRSAALF. The DNA of the CDR3 is TGCAGCGTCGAAGCGGTGGACAGGTCCGCGGCTTTGTTC.

In this sample, this clonotype turned up a few times. The J gene is TRBJ1-3, the V gene TRBV27; D not certain. The CDR3 has 15 residues. CDR1 is MNHEY and CDR2 is SMNVEV in the germline V gene (reference sequence). V was cut by 3 bases and J by 2 bases, with 11 bases left in between. CDR3 sequence: CASSLVGNPGNTIYF. CDR3 in DNA: TGTGCCAGCAGTTTGGTGGGAAACCCTGGAAACACCATATATTTT.

This clonotype is labeled as medium-sized. The chain employs TRBV20-1 and TRBJ1-2, with D hard to call. This CDR3 comprises 14 residues. The germline V and J ends were trimmed by 0 bases and 3 bases, with 11 bases remaining between them. Germline lookup yields CDR1 DFQATT and CDR2 SNEGSKA (reference sequence). CDR3 sequence (DNA): TGCAGTGCTAGAGATCGAGGGCAGGACTATGGCTACACCTTC. This translates into CSARDRGQDYGYTF.

The genes are TRBV10-3 and TRBJ2-5; TRBD1 matches at 8 bases. J gave up 6 bases and V 10 bases, and 7 bases lay outside the gene matches. Germline values: CDR1 ENHRY, CDR2 SYGVKD. The CDR3 consists of 12 residues. CDR3 nucleotides: TGTGCCACCGCGGACAGGGAAAAGACCCAGTACTTC. Its protein product is CATADREKTQYF.

This clonotype was found a few times. The chain is built from TRBV6-6 and TRBJ1-1; a possible D gene is TRBD1 (5 bases). CDR3 length: 15 amino acids. V was trimmed by 2 bases and J by 6 bases, leaving 16 bases between them. CDR1 and CDR2 (germline): MNHNY, SVGAGI (reference sequence). This CDR3 is CASSYRGTTRPEAFF. The DNA for the CDR3 is TGTGCCAGCAGTTACAGGGGTACCACCCGTCCTGAAGCTTTCTTT.